A selection of T cell receptor beta chains follows, all from one sample in a study of beta chain features in type 1 diabetes. The data were produced by immunoSEQ multiplex PCR, yet TCRdb's version contains in-frame clones alone and is incomplete. The data hold roughly 700,000 clones, with roughly 13% observed a single time. Sequences were obtained from naive CD4+ T cells from blood. Every receptor here comes from a young man with type 1 diabetes. The conserved cysteine and the conserved F or W are not part of the CDR3 here. A D gene is named only where the DNA matches it firmly.

>TRBV13|-
ASSLGQYGYT
>TRBV7-9|-
ASSLGQAPYNEQF
>TRBV29-1|-
SVEDGGGPYEQY
>TRBV4-2|-
ASREEYGQGRPEAF
>TRBV7-9|-
ASRMTASSYNEQF
>TRBV6-6|TRBD1
ASSQTGGSGANVLT
>TRBV7-6|-
ASSLAVVQETGELF
>TRBV28|-
ASSLVGPYEQY
>TRBV5-4|TRBD1
ASSSHPQGAKVETQY
>TRBV7-9|-
ASSRTVTGELF
>TRBV6-6|TRBD2
ASSSRGLAGDNEQF
>TRBV7-9|-
ASSLDMAGAETQY
>TRBV28|-
ASNPGTIY
>TRBV30|-
AWSITPGRSEQY
>TRBV4-1|-
ASSPGTAFNQPQH
>TRBV10-3|-
AISEMATGYT
>TRBV2|TRBD1
ASSDRTGASNQPQH
>TRBV10-3|-
AISESATPNTEAF
>TRBV2|-
ASRGGSGGPETQY
>TRBV4-1|-
ASSQDWGNTEAF
>TRBV2|TRBD1
ASNLQGIGYEQY
>TRBV5-6|-
AWGRQGSYEQY
>TRBV29-1|TRBD1
SVGQGASMNTEAF
>TRBV27|-
ARSPSLARNTEAF
>TRBV5-4|-
ASSLDIRPGDSPLH
>TRBV30|-
AWSVGLWTEAF
>TRBV2|-
ASSVGQGYYEQY
>TRBV5-1|-
ASSQGSYEQY
>TRBV7-9|-
ASSLSVGGDSPLH
>TRBV5-1|TRBD2
ASSLDQSSGRQF
>TRBV9|-
ASSPPGTVMNTEAF
>TRBV28|-
ASSFSGGAF
>TRBV27|TRBD1
ASSPDRVGSNQPQH
>TRBV19|-
ASSRQETSEQF
>TRBV10-3|-
AITPGVNEQF
>TRBV18|-
ASSPATGPQETQY
>TRBV7-2|TRBD2
ASSTRTSGFYNEQF
>TRBV10-3|-
AIRPFEGYGYT
>TRBV27|TRBD1
ASSYQQGSPLTYNTGELF
>TRBV2|-
ASHLPDHRETQY
>TRBV28|-
ASVGRPAVPGTIY
>TRBV18|TRBD1
ASSPGTGTSYEQY
>TRBV10-3|-
AISKDPTYEQY
>TRBV6-4|TRBD2
ASSKAGLGGTDTQY
>TRBV19|-
ASSRGYEQY
>TRBV5-1|TRBD2
ASSSGTSAGTDTQY
>TRBV4-2|-
ASSQDSGRLYQETQY
>TRBV25-1|-
ASSGRGDRLSYEQY
>TRBV25-1|-
ASLGGYRTDTQY